The rows below give T cell receptor beta chains drawn from one sample of a study of PD-1 blockade in classical Hodgkin lymphoma. Assay: immunoSEQ multiplex PCR; the TCRdb copy retains only in-frame clones and omits some. The table has approximately 25,000 clones, under 95% seen once. The source material was CD4+ T cells from blood. Every receptor here comes from a human donor with classical Hodgkin lymphoma. Each CDR3 is given with its conserved first and last residue. Each record gives: D gene, J gene, V gene, clone size, CDR3 protein, CDR3 DNA. The D gene is left open where the match is weak. Where a row states a size, it is once, few, many or the class of an expanded clone; other rows omit it.

NA TRBJ2-2 TRBV5-1 NA CASSLGEANTGELFF TGCGCCAGCAGCTTAGGAGAGGCGAACACCGGGGAGCTGTTTTTT
NA TRBJ1-2 TRBV19 once CASRRGSNYGYTF TGTGCCAGTAGACGGGGCAGTAACTATGGCTACACCTTC
NA TRBJ1-1 TRBV7-9 NA CASSSTLGTPGRGTEAFF TGTGCCAGCAGCTCAACTCTCGGGACCCCCGGAAGAGGGACTGAAGCTTTCTTT
TRBD1 TRBJ1-5 TRBV29-1 NA CSVGGGQGQPQHF TGCAGCGTGGGGGGGGGACAGGGTCAGCCCCAGCATTTT
NA TRBJ1-6 TRBV28 NA CASSLYGANSPLHF TGTGCCAGCAGTTTGTACGGGGCCAATTCACCCCTCCACTTT
NA TRBJ2-1 TRBV9 NA CASSVVAANEQFF TGTGCCAGCAGCGTAGTGGCTGCTAATGAGCAGTTCTTC
NA TRBJ2-3 TRBV7-2 NA CASSPGGPNTQYF TGTGCCAGCAGCCCGGGGGGCCCAAATACGCAGTATTTT
NA TRBJ1-2 TRBV4-1 NA CASSQGEHGTGGEDGYTF TGCGCCAGCAGCCAAGGGGAGCACGGGACTGGGGGGGAAGATGGCTACACCTTC
TRBD1 TRBJ1-3 TRBV7-8 NA CASSSGTGRANTIYF TGTGCCAGCAGCTCCGGGACAGGGAGGGCAAACACCATATATTTT
TRBD1 TRBJ1-3 TRBV12-5 NA CASGLPLGTGRLTGNTIYF TGTGCTAGTGGTTTGCCCCTAGGGACAGGGCGCCTAACTGGAAACACCATATATTTT
TRBD2 TRBJ2-7 TRBV6-6 NA CASSPLYRRGEGEQYF TGTGCCAGCAGTCCACTTTATCGGCGGGGGGAGGGCGAGCAGTACTTC
NA TRBJ2-5 TRBV15 NA CATSRGTQETQYF TGTGCCACCAGCAGGGGAACTCAAGAGACCCAGTACTTC
TRBD2 TRBJ2-5 TRBV18 NA CASSQGTSGAQETQYF TGTGCCAGCTCACAAGGGACTAGCGGGGCCCAAGAGACCCAGTACTTC
NA TRBJ1-1 TRBV11-1 NA CASSLGADVTEAFF TGTGCCAGCAGCTTAGGCGCGGATGTCACTGAAGCTTTCTTT
NA TRBJ1-2 TRBV5-4 NA CASSLDLTSRYTF TGTGCCAGCAGCTTGGACCTCACCTCCCGCTACACCTTC
NA TRBJ2-5 TRBV4-3 NA CASSQDLALETQYF TGCGCCAGCAGCCAAGATTTAGCCTTGGAGACCCAGTACTTC
NA TRBJ2-7 TRBV28 NA CASSLFGRNYEQYF TGTGCCAGCAGTTTATTCGGACGGAACTACGAGCAGTACTTC
TRBD1 TRBJ1-5 TRBV18 NA CASSPRQNRGGNQPQHF TGTGCCAGCTCACCACGACAAAACAGGGGAGGCAATCAGCCCCAGCATTTT
TRBD2 TRBJ2-2 TRBV10-3 NA CAISGTSGGAGELFF TGTGCCATCAGTGGGACTAGCGGGGGGGCCGGGGAGCTGTTTTTT
NA TRBJ2-1 TRBV29-1 NA CSVGPQGHNEQFF TGCAGCGTTGGCCCCCAGGGCCACAATGAGCAGTTCTTC
NA TRBJ1-5 TRBV29-1 NA CSVGGGNQPQHF TGCAGCGTTGGTGGAGGCAATCAGCCCCAGCATTTT
TRBD1 TRBJ1-1 TRBV19 few CASGTGWTEAFF TGTGCCAGTGGGACAGGGTGGACTGAAGCTTTCTTT